A selection of T cell receptor beta chains follows, all from one sample in a study of T-cell memory formation after mild COVID-19. TCRdb recomputed calls from the 5' RACE reads with MiXCR, one row per CDR3 protein. Among about 160,000 distinct CDR3 sequences listed, 30% to 35% were seen once. Material: PBMCs or a T cell subset sorted from them (not recorded which). The receptor set was obtained from an adult woman who had mild COVID-19 (a few samples of this study predate the infection). Cell type and time point are not known. Both conserved end residues are part of each CDR3. D genes are given only for firm matches. Some rows have no size entry. The others give once, few or many, or a class for an expanded clone.

size,J,V,D,DNA,CDR3
NA,TRBJ1-1,TRBV3-1,NA,TGTGCCAGCAGCCAAGGGGCTGAAGCTTTCTTT,CASSQGAEAFF
few,TRBJ2-2,TRBV29-1,NA,TGCAGCGTTTGGTCCGATTCGGAGTTCGCGAACACCGGGGAGCTGTTTTTT,CSVWSDSEFANTGELFF
NA,TRBJ1-1,TRBV5-1,NA,TGCGCCAGCAGCTTGGAGGGGGGCGCGGGAGCTTTCTTT,CASSLEGGAGAFF
once,TRBJ2-7,TRBV20-1,TRBD1,TGCAGTGCTAGATCCTACAGGGGGCCCCACTACGAGCAGTACTTC,CSARSYRGPHYEQYF
few,TRBJ2-7,TRBV3-1,NA,TGTGCCAGCAGCCAAGGATCAGGCTTCCTCTACGAGCAGTACTTC,CASSQGSGFLYEQYF
few,TRBJ1-5,TRBV5-5,TRBD1,TGTGCCAGCAGCTGGGGACAGGGGCCTAATCAGCCCCAGCATTTT,CASSWGQGPNQPQHF
NA,TRBJ1-6,TRBV6-6,NA,TGTGCCACCCTCGGGGGGAATTCACCCCTCCACTTT,CATLGGNSPLHF
NA,TRBJ2-6,TRBV30,NA,TGTGCCTGGGGGGACATCTCTGGGGCCAACGTCCTGACTTTC,CAWGDISGANVLTF
many,TRBJ2-5,TRBV12-3/TRBV12-4,NA,TGTGCCAGCAGTTTTAGGGAAGAGACCCAGTACTTC,CASSFREETQYF
NA,TRBJ2-1,TRBV5-6,NA,TGTGCCAGCAGCCTGGAAGGGGTGGGAAGGGGAGAATACAATGAGCAGTTCTTC,CASSLEGVGRGEYNEQFF
few,TRBJ2-7,TRBV25-1,NA,TGTGCCAGCAGCCCGACCAGGGTGGCGTCCTACGAGCAGTACTTC,CASSPTRVASYEQYF
few,TRBJ2-3,TRBV29-1,TRBD2,TGCAGCGCCGGGGGGGGGCCTGTAAGCACAGATACGCAGTATTTT,CSAGGGPVSTDTQYF
NA,TRBJ2-2,TRBV5-1,NA,TGCGCCAGCAGCTTGGTGGCGGGTTCGAACACCGGGGAGCTGTTTTTT,CASSLVAGSNTGELFF
NA,TRBJ1-6,TRBV6-5,NA,TGTGCCAGCAGTTACTCGGCAGGGTTCGGTTCACCCCTCCACTTT,CASSYSAGFGSPLHF
few,TRBJ1-5,TRBV29-1,TRBD1,TGCAGCGTTGAAGCCATTGGACAGGTGGTTCGACAGCCCCAGCATTTT,CSVEAIGQVVRQPQHF
NA,TRBJ2-1,TRBV20-1,TRBD2,TGCAGTGCTAGGACTAGCGGGAGGATCTATGAGCAGTTCTTC,CSARTSGRIYEQFF
NA,TRBJ2-3,TRBV11-1,TRBD1,TGTGCCACCAATACGGATACGGGACAGGGTGGCCGGCCAGATACGCAGTATTTT,CATNTDTGQGGRPDTQYF
NA,TRBJ2-7,TRBV20-1,TRBD2,TGCAGTGCTAGAGATAGCGGGAGTTACGAGCAGTACTTC,CSARDSGSYEQYF
few,TRBJ2-7,TRBV7-6,NA,TGTGCCAGCAGCCCCCCAGGATGGGGAACGAGCTCCTACGAGCAGTACTTC,CASSPPGWGTSSYEQYF
NA,TRBJ2-1,TRBV30,NA,TGTGCCTGGAGTGTAGGAGTAGGTGAGCAGTTCTTC,CAWSVGVGEQFF
few,TRBJ2-7,TRBV5-4,NA,TGTGCCAGCAGCTCCGCGGGGCGACCCTCCTACGAGCAGTACTTC,CASSSAGRPSYEQYF
many,TRBJ2-5,TRBV21-1,NA,TGTGCCAGCAGCACCCCCGGGACAGGGACCTCTGAGACCCAGTACTTC,CASSTPGTGTSETQYF
NA,TRBJ2-1,TRBV18,NA,TGTGCCAGCTCAAGTGGGAGAGGGTCCTACAATGAGCAGTTCTTC,CASSSGRGSYNEQFF
NA,TRBJ2-2,TRBV6-6,TRBD2,TGTGCCAGCAGTTCGGCACCTGAACGACTAGCGGGAAAAAACACCGGGGAGCTGTTTTTT,CASSSAPERLAGKNTGELFF
NA,TRBJ1-2,TRBV13,NA,TGTGCCAGCAGCCCGAGACAGAATTTCTATGGCTACACCTTC,CASSPRQNFYGYTF
NA,TRBJ2-1,TRBV7-6,TRBD2,TGTGCCAGCGGGAGCGGGGGGCTAAATGAGCAGTTCTTC,CASGSGGLNEQFF
NA,TRBJ2-3,TRBV7-9,TRBD1,TGTGCCAGCATCACCAAGGACAGGGTCACAGATACGCAGTATTTT,CASITKDRVTDTQYF
NA,TRBJ1-2,TRBV6-6,NA,TGTGCCAGCAGTCAAGGATCCGGGAACTATGGCTACACCTTC,CASSQGSGNYGYTF
few,TRBJ2-7,TRBV4-2,NA,TGTGCCAGCAGCCAAGATTTGTTGGGTTCCGAGCAGTACTTC,CASSQDLLGSEQYF
few,TRBJ2-7,TRBV27,NA,TGTGCCAGCAGTTTATTCGCGGGGAGCTCCTACGAGCAGTACTTC,CASSLFAGSSYEQYF
NA,TRBJ2-7,TRBV7-9,TRBD1,TGTGCCAGCAGCTACCATTCGGGACAGGGATACGAGCAGTACTTC,CASSYHSGQGYEQYF
NA,TRBJ2-4,TRBV24-1,NA,TGTGCCACCAGTGATTCCCGGACTGGGGCCAAAAACATTCAGTACTTC,CATSDSRTGAKNIQYF
NA,TRBJ1-1,TRBV12-3/TRBV12-4,TRBD1,TGTGCCAGCAGCCCAAACCAAGGACAGGGTGGGCTTGAAGCTTTCTTT,CASSPNQGQGGLEAFF
NA,TRBJ1-2,TRBV7-2,NA,TGTGCCAGCAGCTTACGCGGGACGGAGGTCAACTATGGCTACACCTTC,CASSLRGTEVNYGYTF
many,TRBJ1-1,TRBV20-1,TRBD1,TGCAGTGCTTTCTTCAGGGGGGGAAACACTGAAGCTTTCTTT,CSAFFRGGNTEAFF
few,TRBJ2-7,TRBV3-1,TRBD1,TGTGCCAGCAGCCAAGGTTTCGGGACAGGGGATCTGTACTTC,CASSQGFGTGDLYF
many,TRBJ1-3,TRBV13,NA,TGTGCCAGCAGCTTAAGGACAGCCTCTGGAAACACCATATATTTT,CASSLRTASGNTIYF
NA,TRBJ2-7,TRBV25-1,NA,TGTGCCAGCAGTTCTAAGGGAGCGGCCTACGAGCAGTACTTC,CASSSKGAAYEQYF
NA,TRBJ1-6,TRBV6-5,TRBD1,TGTGCCAGCAGTACAACCGGGACAGCGGGCAATTCACCCCTCCACTTT,CASSTTGTAGNSPLHF
few,TRBJ2-5,TRBV29-1,NA,TGCAGCGTTGAAGCCCCGGGGTTTGGCGCCCCAGAGACCCAGTACTTC,CSVEAPGFGAPETQYF
NA,TRBJ2-7,TRBV7-9,TRBD2,TGTGCCAGCAGCTTAGCTAGGGAGGGCGAGCAGTACTTC,CASSLAREGEQYF
NA,TRBJ2-7,TRBV7-3,TRBD1,TGTGCCAGCAGCTTAATTAGGACAGGGGACTCCTACGAGCAGTACTTC,CASSLIRTGDSYEQYF